This T cell receptor (beta chain) was documented in a study of blood T cells in healthy people across ages. Whole-study results and caveats: Investigators treated diversity estimates from one million T cells as underestimates.

Donors were systemically healthy Caucasian individuals from Russia aged 6 to 90 years. CDR1 MNHEY and CDR2 SVGEGT come from the germline V gene. The CDR3 has 12 amino acids. Trimming removed 5 bases from V and 8 bases from J, with 9 bases in between. Points on this clonotype: Antigen: not known.

A sample-barcoded 5' primer and a J-beta primer mix were used in a second PCR of about 7 to 11 cycles. In TCRdb, the 5' RACE reads were re-called with MiXCR into one record per CDR3 protein. The data contain 800,000 to 1,300,000 distinct CDR3 sequences, around 25% of them singletons. This sample was shared with a second study, whose subject was T cells of mothers and their children.

Sequenced sample: blood. The chain combines TRBV6-2 or TRBV6-3 with TRBJ1-4; D call uncertain. The clonotype was recovered from a girl aged 2 to 10 in good health. In nucleotides, the CDR3 is TGTGCCAGCAGTACCCGTCCCGAAAAACTGTTTTTT. This gives the protein CASSTRPEKLFF.